The source of this T cell receptor (beta chain) is a study of T cells after yellow fever vaccination. Study-wide results and caveats: Peaking on day 5 versus 15, the secondary response was faster but weaker. Clonotype sharing between CD4 and CD8 compartments was small.

The CDR3 is 16 residues long. Trimming removed 3 bases from V and 0 bases from J; junction bases left unmatched: 8. CDR1 is SGHRS and CDR2 is YFSETQ in the germline V gene. This clonotype showed up just a few times. Its antigen is still unknown. They built TCR cDNA with 5'RACE template switching, a step that put in a universal primer site and UMIs. MiXCR was run by TCRdb on the 5' RACE reads, yielding one entry per CDR3 protein. The sample contains approximately 550,000 distinct CDR3 sequences, about 14% of which appear only once. The specimen was PBMCs, collected on the day of the yellow fever booster vaccination. The receptor comes from a man aged 25 to 40 who received the YFV17D yellow fever vaccine. This sequence joins TRBV5-1 and TRBJ1-1; 7 bases line up with TRBD1. The CDR3 reads CASSSTTGIMNTEAFF. The CDR3 DNA reads as TGCGCCAGCAGCTCGACGACAGGGATCATGAACACTGAAGCTTTCTTT.